This TCR beta chain was sequenced in a study of T cell repertoires in cytomegalovirus infection. Per germline, CDR1 MDHEN and CDR2 SYDVKM. The CDR3 runs to 13 residues. Trimming shortened V by 5 bases and J by 0 bases, and 7 bases separated the two germline ends. Each CDR3 protein is one row after TCRdb ran MiXCR on the reads. This sample has around 630,000 distinct CDR3 sequences, with 24% found just once. The specimen sequenced was CD8+ T cells from PBMCs. The receptor comes from a human donor in good health (CMV status not recorded). Some clones in this sample may be carry-over from other donors' samples. The chain is built from TRBV28 and TRBJ2-5; D remains ambiguous. CDR3 nucleotide sequence: TGTGCCAGCAGTCCCCCCAACCAAGAGACCCAGTACTTC. It yields the protein CASSPPNQETQYF. Variable domain in full (rest from reference TRBV28 and TRBJ2-5): DVKVTQSSRYLVKRTGEKVFLECVQDMDHENMFWYRQDPGLGLRLIYFSYDVKMKEKGDIPEGYSVSREKKERFSLILESASTNQTSMYLCASSPPNQETQYFGPGTRLLVL.